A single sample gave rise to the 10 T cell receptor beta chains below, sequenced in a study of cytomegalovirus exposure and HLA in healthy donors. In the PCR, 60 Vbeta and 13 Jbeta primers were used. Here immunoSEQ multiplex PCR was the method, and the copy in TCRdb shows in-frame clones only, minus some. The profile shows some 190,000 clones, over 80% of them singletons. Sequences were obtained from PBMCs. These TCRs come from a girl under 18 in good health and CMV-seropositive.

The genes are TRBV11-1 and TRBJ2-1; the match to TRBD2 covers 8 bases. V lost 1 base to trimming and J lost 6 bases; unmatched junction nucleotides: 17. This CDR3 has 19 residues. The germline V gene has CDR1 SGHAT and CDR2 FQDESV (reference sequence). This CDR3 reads CASSLGRFGTGGGINEQFF. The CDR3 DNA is TGTGCCAGCAGCTTAGGTAGATTTGGGACGGGAGGGGGGATCAATGAGCAGTTCTTC.

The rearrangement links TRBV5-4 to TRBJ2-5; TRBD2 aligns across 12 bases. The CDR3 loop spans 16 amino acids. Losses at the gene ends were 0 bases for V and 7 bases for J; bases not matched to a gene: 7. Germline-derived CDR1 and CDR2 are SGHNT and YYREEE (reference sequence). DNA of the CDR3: TGTGCCAGCAGCTTGGACCTAGCGGGAGGGTTCGGGACCCAGTACTTC. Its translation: CASSLDLAGGFGTQYF.

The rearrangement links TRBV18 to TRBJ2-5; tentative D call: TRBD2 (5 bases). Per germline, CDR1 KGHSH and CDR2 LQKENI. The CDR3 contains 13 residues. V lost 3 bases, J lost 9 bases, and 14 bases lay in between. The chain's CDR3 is CASSPPDGVSQYF. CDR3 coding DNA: TGTGCCAGCTCACCCCCTGACGGGGTGTCCCAGTACTTC.

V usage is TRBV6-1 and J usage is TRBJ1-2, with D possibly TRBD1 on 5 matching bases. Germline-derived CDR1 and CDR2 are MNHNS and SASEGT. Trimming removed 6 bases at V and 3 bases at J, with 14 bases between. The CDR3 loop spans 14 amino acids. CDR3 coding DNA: TGTGCCAGCAGGAACCCAGGGTACTACTATGGCTACACCTTC. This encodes CASRNPGYYYGYTF.

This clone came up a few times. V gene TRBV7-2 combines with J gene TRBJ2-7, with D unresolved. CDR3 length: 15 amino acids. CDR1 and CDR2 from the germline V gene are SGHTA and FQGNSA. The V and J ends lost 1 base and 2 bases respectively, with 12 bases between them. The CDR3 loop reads CASSLVVSVTYEQYF. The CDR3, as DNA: TGTGCCAGCAGCTTAGTAGTCAGCGTCACCTACGAGCAGTACTTC.

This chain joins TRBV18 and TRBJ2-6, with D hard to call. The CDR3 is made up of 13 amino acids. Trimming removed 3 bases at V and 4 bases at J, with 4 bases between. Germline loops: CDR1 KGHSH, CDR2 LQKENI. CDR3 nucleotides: TGTGCCAGCTCACCGCAGGGGGCCAACGTCCTGACTTTC. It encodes CASSPQGANVLTF.

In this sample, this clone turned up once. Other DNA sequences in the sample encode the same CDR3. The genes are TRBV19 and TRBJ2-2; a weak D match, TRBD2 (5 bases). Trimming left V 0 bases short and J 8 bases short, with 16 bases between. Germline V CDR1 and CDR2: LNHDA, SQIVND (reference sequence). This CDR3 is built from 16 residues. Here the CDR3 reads CASSIDHGGGTGELFF. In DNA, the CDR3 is TGTGCCAGTAGTATAGATCACGGAGGTGGCACTGGGGAGCTGTTTTTT.

This CDR3 reads CASSYKGRGGTDTQYF. CDR3 nucleotide sequence: TGTGCCAGCAGTTACAAAGGTCGCGGAGGCACAGATACGCAGTATTTT. This chain uses TRBV6-5 with TRBJ2-3, with D unresolved. From germline, CDR1 is MNHEY and CDR2 SVGAGI. Deletions cut 2 bases from V and 1 base from J, with 13 bases between. The CDR3 consists of 16 residues.

The CDR3 loop is CASSLSGYEQYF. The CDR3 coding sequence is TGTGCCAGCAGTTTATCGGGGTACGAGCAGTACTTC. The gene calls are TRBV28 and TRBJ2-7; a weak D match, TRBD2 (5 bases). The CDR3 contains 12 residues. With 1 base removed from V and 4 bases from J, the gap between germline ends came to 5 bases. In germline, CDR1 is MDHEN, CDR2 SYDVKM.

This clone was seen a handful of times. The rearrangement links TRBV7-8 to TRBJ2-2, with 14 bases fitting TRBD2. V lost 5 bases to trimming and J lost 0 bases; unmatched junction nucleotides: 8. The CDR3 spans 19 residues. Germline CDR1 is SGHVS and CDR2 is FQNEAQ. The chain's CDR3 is CASSVPGLAGVSNTGELFF. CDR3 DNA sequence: TGTGCCAGCAGCGTACCGGGACTAGCGGGAGTTTCGAACACCGGGGAGCTGTTTTTT.